This T cell receptor beta chain was identified in a study of T cells in Graves' hyperthyroidism and ophthalmopathy. There were TCR beta CDR3 regions amplified from RNA transcripts. TCR CDR3 underwent first-round RT-PCR with the HTBI primer set. TCRdb passed the multiplex PCR reads through MiXCR, listing each CDR3 protein once. The sample lists about 530,000 distinct CDR3 sequences; roughly 15% were seen once. Study-level points and caveats: The model's output predicted ophthalmopathy at a median of roughly 6.9 months prior to onset.

A note on this clonotype: The antigen is unknown.

Germline values: CDR1 MNHNS, CDR2 SASEGT. The ends were cut back, 7 bases at V and 3 bases at J, with 10 bases in the middle. The CDR3 runs to 12 residues. The chain combines TRBV6-1 with TRBJ2-7; D is uncertain. Sequences were obtained from blood. The sequence was collected from a woman between 18 and 29 years old with Graves' ophthalmopathy. The CDR3 spells CASTANRYEQYF. The CDR3 bases are TGTGCCAGCACGGCGAATCGCTACGAGCAGTACTTC.